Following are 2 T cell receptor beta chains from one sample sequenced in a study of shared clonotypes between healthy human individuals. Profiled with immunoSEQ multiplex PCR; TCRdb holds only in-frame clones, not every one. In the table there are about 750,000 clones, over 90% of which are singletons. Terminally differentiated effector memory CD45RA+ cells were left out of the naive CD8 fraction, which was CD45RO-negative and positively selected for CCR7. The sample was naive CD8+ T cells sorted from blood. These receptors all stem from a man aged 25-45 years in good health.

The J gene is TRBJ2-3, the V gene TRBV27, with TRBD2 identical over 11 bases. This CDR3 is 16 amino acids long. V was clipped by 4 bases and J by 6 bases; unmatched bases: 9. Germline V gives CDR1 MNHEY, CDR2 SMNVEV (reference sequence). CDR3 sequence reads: CASSSHSSGRRDTQYF. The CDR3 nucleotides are TGTGCCAGCAGTTCCCACTCTAGCGGGAGGAGGGATACGCAGTATTTT.

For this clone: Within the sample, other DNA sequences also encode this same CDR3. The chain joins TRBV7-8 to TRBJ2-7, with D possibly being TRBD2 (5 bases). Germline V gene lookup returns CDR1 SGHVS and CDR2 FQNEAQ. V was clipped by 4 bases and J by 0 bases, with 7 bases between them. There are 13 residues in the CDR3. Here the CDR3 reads CASSSRVSYEQYF. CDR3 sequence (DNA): TGTGCCAGCAGCTCGAGGGTCTCCTACGAGCAGTACTTC.